The T cell receptor beta chain described here comes from a study of CD8 T cells in ankylosing spondylitis. The study's findings and limits: For ankylosing spondylitis blood, a TCR beta motif of 7 or 8 highly homologous variants appeared characteristic.

With respect to this clonotype: Its antigen is not known.

Looked up from germline, CDR1 is ENHRY and CDR2 is SYGVKD. Trimming pared 8 bases from V and 7 bases from J, leaving 16 bases between. There are 13 residues in the CDR3. Making the TCR beta libraries involved quantitative 5'-RACE with molecular barcodes. TCRdb re-called the 5' RACE reads through MiXCR, storing one row per CDR3 protein. The sample records 350,000 or so distinct CDR3 sequences, roughly 15% being singletons. Sequenced input: blood, either unsorted or a sorted T cell fraction (not recorded which). The J gene is TRBJ2-3, the V gene TRBV10-3, with a weak D call TRBD1 (7 bases). The TCR comes from a male donor with ankylosing spondylitis or in good health (not recorded which). For the CDR3, the DNA is TGTGCCATCCACGACGGAGGGGGCAATACGCAGTATTTT. Translation gives CAIHDGGGNTQYF.